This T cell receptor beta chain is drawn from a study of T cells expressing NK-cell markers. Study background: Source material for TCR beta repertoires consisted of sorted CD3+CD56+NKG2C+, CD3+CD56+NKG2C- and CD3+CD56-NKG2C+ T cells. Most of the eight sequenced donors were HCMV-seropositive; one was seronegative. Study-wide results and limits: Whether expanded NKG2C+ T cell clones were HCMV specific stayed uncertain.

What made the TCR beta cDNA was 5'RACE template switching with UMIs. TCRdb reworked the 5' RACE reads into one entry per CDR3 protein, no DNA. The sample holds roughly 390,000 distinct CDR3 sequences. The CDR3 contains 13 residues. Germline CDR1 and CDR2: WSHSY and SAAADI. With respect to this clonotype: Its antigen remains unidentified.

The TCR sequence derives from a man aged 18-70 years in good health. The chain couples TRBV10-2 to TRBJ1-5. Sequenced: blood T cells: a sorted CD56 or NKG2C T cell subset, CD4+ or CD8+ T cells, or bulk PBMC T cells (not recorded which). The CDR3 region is CASSEPGGQPQHF.